Below, one T cell receptor beta chain is given with its context. Germline V gene lookup returns CDR1 MNHEY and CDR2 SMNVEV (reference sequence). V was pared by 5 bases and J by 2 bases, with 4 bases of the junction left unmatched. The CDR3 runs to 14 residues. Original data processing: Nucleated cell number was recorded as an estimate derived from reference gene primer amplification. Measured with immunoSEQ multiplex PCR; TCRdb has only the in-frame clones, and not every one. The D gene and trimming were derived from the DNA, and the V and J assignments and clone size from that table. The table lists about 110,000 clones, about 85% of them singletons, with 1.4% to 1.5% in the top ten. The data originate from a study of blood T cell repertoires in COVID-19. On the study more broadly: Samples representing acute and convalescent COVID-19 were sourced from the United States, Italy and Spain.

Sequencing was done on a sample of peripheral blood. The source of this sequence is a middle-aged man with acute or convalescent COVID-19. The V gene is TRBV27, the J gene TRBJ2-7; 9 nucleotides align to TRBD1. In DNA form, the CDR3 reads TGTGCCAGCAGTAGGACAGGGGTCCCCTACGAGCAGTACTTC. Translating gives CASSRTGVPYEQYF.